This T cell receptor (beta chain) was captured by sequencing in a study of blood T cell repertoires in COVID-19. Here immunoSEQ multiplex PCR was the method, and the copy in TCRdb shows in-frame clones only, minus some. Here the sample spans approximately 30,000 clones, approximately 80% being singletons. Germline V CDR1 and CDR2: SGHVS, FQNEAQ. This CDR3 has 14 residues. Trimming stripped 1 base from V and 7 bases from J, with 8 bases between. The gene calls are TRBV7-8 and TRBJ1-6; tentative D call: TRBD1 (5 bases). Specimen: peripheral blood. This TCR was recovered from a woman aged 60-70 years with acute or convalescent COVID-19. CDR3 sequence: CASSLGQKNSPLHF. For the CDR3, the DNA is TGTGCCAGCAGCTTAGGACAGAAGAATTCACCCCTCCACTTT.